These 22 T cell receptor beta chains were sequenced from one sample in a study of beta chain features in type 1 diabetes. cDNA synthesis used the whole RNA isolate, giving expressed TCRB sequences. Repertoires were generated with immunoSEQ multiplex PCR, while TCRdb's copy carries only in-frame clones and drops some. There are about 640,000 clones in the sample; over 10% occur only once, and 0.09% to 0.15% lies in the top ten. Findings and limits, study-wide: TCRB CDR3s were moderately but significantly shorter in Type 1 diabetes patients in all four CD4+ subsets.

Which antigens these TCRs recognize remains unknown. The source material was naive CD4+ T cells from blood. The receptors were gathered from a man in his thirties or forties with type 1 diabetes.

There are a few counts of this clone. The chain couples TRBV11-2 to TRBJ2-2; 8 bases are a match to TRBD1. CDR1 and CDR2 from the germline V gene are SGHAT and FQNNGV. V shed 5 bases and J 1 base; nucleotides not matched to a gene: 3. This CDR3 has 15 amino acids. Here the CDR3 reads CASSPDRVNTGELFF. In DNA form, the CDR3 reads TGTGCCAGCAGCCCGGACAGGGTGAACACCGGGGAGCTGTTTTTT. The variable domain in full, with the rest retrieved from reference TRBV11-2 and TRBJ2-2, is EAGVAQSPRYKIIEKRQSVAFWCNPISGHATLYWYQQILGQGPKLLIQFQNNGVVDDSQLPKDRFSAERLKGVDSTLKIQPAKLEDSAVYLCASSPDRVNTGELFFGEGSRLTVL.

This chain links TRBV7-2 with TRBJ2-3; tentative D call: TRBD2 (5 bases). This CDR3 has 13 amino acids. V lost 1 base and J lost 7, with 9 bases in between. Germline-derived CDR1 and CDR2 are SGHTA and FQGNSA. Written as DNA, the CDR3 is TGTGCCAGCAGCTTAGTTGCCGGGAATACGCAGTATTTT. Translation gives CASSLVAGNTQYF.

This clone was observed a few times. This chain joins TRBV6-6 and TRBJ2-1, with D hard to call. In germline, CDR1 is MNHNY, CDR2 SVGAGI (reference sequence). V lost 0 bases to trimming and J lost 4 bases, with 4 bases between them. This CDR3 spans 13 amino acids. CDR3 DNA sequence: TGTGCCAGCAGTTACTCTGAGTACAATGAGCAGTTCTTC. It specifies CASSYSEYNEQFF.

The V gene is TRBV15, the J gene TRBJ1-4; D unresolved. Germline V gene data show CDR1 as LNHNV and CDR2 as YYDKDF (reference sequence). V lost 3 bases to trimming and J lost 0 bases, with 5 bases between them. The CDR3 loop spans 14 amino acids. CDR3 sequence reads: CATSRDATNEKLFF. The CDR3 DNA is TGTGCCACCAGCAGGGACGCAACTAATGAAAAACTGTTTTTT.

This clone turned up a few times. The chain has TRBV30 and TRBJ1-2, with a tentative D call TRBD1 (6 bases). Trimming stripped 4 bases from V and 2 bases from J, with 23 bases between. This CDR3 contains 17 residues. Germline values: CDR1 GTSNPN, CDR2 SVGIG (reference sequence). CDR3: CAWKGQTPTGTNYGYTF. DNA for the CDR3: TGTGCCTGGAAAGGGCAGACACCAACAGGGACCAACTATGGCTACACCTTC.

This clone was found a few times. This chain links TRBV28 with TRBJ1-2; TRBD1 agrees at 8 bases. Trimming at V came to 8 bases and at J to 6 bases, leaving 5 bases not matched to a gene. This CDR3 spans 12 amino acids. Germline lookup yields CDR1 MDHEN and CDR2 SYDVKM. CDR3 amino acids: CASSTGDHGYTF. CDR3 DNA: TGTGCCAGCTCGACAGGGGACCATGGCTACACCTTC.

The chain links TRBV5-1 to TRBJ2-7, with D tentatively TRBD1 or TRBD2 (6 bases each). The germline V gene encodes CDR1 SGHRS and CDR2 YFSETQ. V was clipped by 4 bases and J by 8 bases, with 19 bases between them. CDR3 length: 14 residues. The CDR3 loop reads CASSLAGGGGQQYF. CDR3 in DNA: TGCGCCAGCAGCCTTGCTGGCGGAGGGGGACAGCAGTACTTC. Based on the CDR3 plus reference TRBV5-1 and TRBJ2-7, the full variable domain is KAGVTQTPRYLIKTRGQQVTLSCSPISGHRSVSWYQQTPGQGLQFLFEYFSETQRNKGNFPGRFSGRQFSNSRSEMNVSTLELGDSALYLCASSLAGGGGQQYFGPGTRLTVT.

This clone came up a few times. The V call is TRBV2, the J call TRBJ1-5; D not certain. Germline values: CDR1 SNHLY, CDR2 FYNNEI. V shed 5 bases and J shed 1 base, with 15 bases lying between them. The CDR3 is 16 residues long. Here the CDR3 reads CASSLNRVRSNQPQHF. The CDR3 nucleotides read TGTGCCAGCAGTCTAAACCGGGTCCGGAGCAATCAGCCCCAGCATTTT.

This clone was seen only a few times. The gene calls are TRBV2 and TRBJ2-7; D is perhaps TRBD2 (5 bases). Germline CDR1 reads SNHLY; CDR2 reads FYNNEI. V lost 6 bases and J 1 base, leaving 10 bases between the germline ends. This CDR3 region has 13 residues. The CDR3 spells CASRDPGSYEQYF. The CDR3 nucleotides read TGTGCCAGCAGGGACCCGGGGTCCTACGAGCAGTACTTC.

This clone has just a few counts. This chain uses TRBV6-5 with TRBJ1-1; no clear D gene. The CDR3 runs 15 residues. V was shortened by 5 bases and J by 6 bases, with 19 bases between the two germline ends. The germline gives CDR1 MNHEY, CDR2 SVGAGI. The CDR3 region has the DNA TGTGCCAGCAGTGCGGGAGGTGGTTCGAGGTCTGAAGCTTTCTTT. It encodes CASSAGGGSRSEAFF.

V and J are TRBV6-5 and TRBJ1-2; TRBD1 matches at 10 bases. The CDR3 totals 13 residues. Trimming cost V 6 bases and J 8 bases; bases outside gene matches: 6. Germline CDR1 is MNHEY and CDR2 is SVGAGI. This chain's CDR3 is CASRETGGVGYTF. CDR3 bases: TGTGCCAGCAGAGAGACAGGGGGCGTAGGCTACACCTTC.

This clone was seen more than once but under ten times. The CDR3 here is CASSYSYLEDYNEQFF. The CDR3 nucleotides are TGTGCCAGCAGTTACTCGTATCTAGAGGACTACAATGAGCAGTTCTTC. The genes are TRBV6-5 and TRBJ2-1; D call uncertain. Trimming took off 0 bases at V and 3 bases at J, with 12 bases between the two ends. The CDR3 runs to 16 residues. Germline V lookup: CDR1 MNHEY, CDR2 SVGAGI.

This clone was observed a handful of times. This chain links TRBV6-6 with TRBJ1-2, with no clear D. The V gene's germline CDR1 is MNHNY and CDR2 SVGAGI (reference sequence). CDR3 length: 14 residues. Deletions cut 0 bases from V and 8 bases from J, with 13 bases between. The CDR3, as DNA: TGTGCCAGCAGTTACTCGAAGGACGCGAGAGGCTACACCTTC. Translation: CASSYSKDARGYTF.

This clone was detected once. The rearrangement links TRBV5-1 to TRBJ1-6; D not resolved. V lost 8 bases and J 0 bases, leaving 6 bases between the germline ends. This CDR3 has 13 residues. The germline gives CDR1 SGHRS, CDR2 YFSETQ. This CDR3 is CARVPSYNSPLHF. In DNA form, the CDR3 reads TGCGCCAGGGTCCCCTCCTATAATTCACCCCTCCACTTT. The full variable domain, with the rest looked up from reference TRBV5-1 and TRBJ1-6, is KAGVTQTPRYLIKTRGQQVTLSCSPISGHRSVSWYQQTPGQGLQFLFEYFSETQRNKGNFPGRFSGRQFSNSRSEMNVSTLELGDSALYLCARVPSYNSPLHFGNGTRLTVT.

This clone has just a few counts. This chain links TRBV7-9 with TRBJ1-1; D is undetermined. The CDR3 sequence is 15 residues long. CDR1 is SEHNR, CDR2 FQNEAQ, per germline (reference sequence). V was shortened by 6 bases and J by 2 bases, with 16 bases between the two germline ends. In DNA form, the CDR3 reads TGTGCCAGCAGATATAATAAGGGTATCAACACTGAAGCTTTCTTT. Translation gives CASRYNKGINTEAFF.

This chain uses TRBV19 with TRBJ2-7, with a tentative D call TRBD1 (6 bases). Trimming cost V 6 bases and J 2 bases, with 14 bases left between them. This CDR3 spans 14 amino acids. Germline V gene lookup returns CDR1 LNHDA and CDR2 SQIVND (reference sequence). CDR3 sequence: CASRRDRTTYEQYF. CDR3 nucleotide sequence: TGTGCCAGTAGGAGAGACAGGACCACCTACGAGCAGTACTTC.

This rearrangement joins TRBV4-2 to TRBJ1-2; unclear D gene. Between the trimmed V and J ends, which lost 1 base and 2 bases, there was a span of 14 bases. CDR3 length equals 16 residues. The V gene's germline CDR1 is LGHNA and CDR2 YNFKEQ. CDR3 in DNA: TGTGCCAGCAGCCAAGGGAATCCGGGAGACAACTATGGCTACACCTTC. Protein sequence: CASSQGNPGDNYGYTF.

The table lists this clone with a few counts. The rearrangement joins TRBV7-9 to TRBJ1-5, with 7 bases matching TRBD1. Germline V lookup: CDR1 SEHNR, CDR2 FQNEAQ (reference sequence). V shed 5 bases and J 1 base; nucleotides not matched to a gene: 5. This CDR3 has 15 amino acids. CDR3 in amino acids: CASSPQGPSNQPQHF. CDR3 nucleotide sequence: TGTGCCAGCAGCCCACAGGGGCCAAGCAATCAGCCCCAGCATTTT.

This chain links TRBV29-1 with TRBJ1-4, with D perhaps TRBD1 (6 bases). The CDR3 totals 12 residues. Trimming shortened V by 7 bases and J by 7 bases, and 13 bases separated the two germline ends. Germline V CDR1 and CDR2: SQVTM, ANQGSEA. CDR3 bases: TGCAGCGCTACAGGGATATCTGAAAAACTGTTTTTT. Its translation: CSATGISEKLFF.

This chain links TRBV30 with TRBJ2-3, with D possibly being TRBD1 or TRBD2 (5 bases each). Germline CDR1 GTSNPN, CDR2 SVGIG (reference sequence). V shed 0 bases and J shed 12 bases, with 10 bases lying between them. The CDR3 is made up of 11 amino acids. The CDR3 is CAWSVGEAQYF. The CDR3 coding sequence is TGTGCCTGGAGTGTGGGGGAAGCACAGTATTTT.

This clone has only a few counts. The chain employs TRBV19 and TRBJ2-2; D not certain. Germline lookup yields CDR1 LNHDA and CDR2 SQIVND (reference sequence). Trimming cost V 5 bases and J 7 bases, with 8 bases left between them. The CDR3 consists of 12 residues. The CDR3 protein is CASSQAVGELFF. The CDR3 coding sequence is TGTGCCAGTAGTCAGGCAGTCGGGGAGCTGTTTTTT.

This clone was detected a few times. The genes are TRBV2 and TRBJ1-5, with 7 bases matching TRBD1. The length of the CDR3 is 13 residues. Per the germline V gene, CDR1 is SNHLY and CDR2 is FYNNEI. The trim removed 6 bases at V and 4 bases at J, leaving 3 bases unmatched. CDR3 amino acids: CASSGGQNQPQHF. The CDR3 nucleotides are TGTGCCAGCAGCGGGGGACAGAATCAGCCCCAGCATTTT.